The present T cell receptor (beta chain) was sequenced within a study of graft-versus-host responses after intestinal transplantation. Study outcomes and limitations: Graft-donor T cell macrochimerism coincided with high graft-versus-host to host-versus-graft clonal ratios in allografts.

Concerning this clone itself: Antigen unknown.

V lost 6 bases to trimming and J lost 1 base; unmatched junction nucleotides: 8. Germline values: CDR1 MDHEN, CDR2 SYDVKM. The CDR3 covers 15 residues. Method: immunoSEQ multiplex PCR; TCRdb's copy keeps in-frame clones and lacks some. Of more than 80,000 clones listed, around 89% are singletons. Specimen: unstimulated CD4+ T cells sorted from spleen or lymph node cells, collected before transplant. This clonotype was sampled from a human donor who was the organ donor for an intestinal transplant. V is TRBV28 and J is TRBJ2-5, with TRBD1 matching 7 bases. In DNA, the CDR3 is TGTGCCAGCAGCGGCACGGACAGGCCCCAAGAGACCCAGTACTTC. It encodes CASSGTDRPQETQYF.